The next 2 T cell receptor beta chains were all read from a single sample in a study of blood T cell repertoires in COVID-19. Libraries were prepared by immunoSEQ multiplex PCR; TCRdb keeps only in-frame clonotypes and omits some of them. Of 300,000 to 350,000 clones in the sample, 87% were seen once. Sequenced material: peripheral blood. All receptors derive from a man aged 18 to 35 with active or convalescent COVID-19.

CDR3 in DNA: TGTGCCACCAGCAGATCCCACCCGGGAACTAGCGGGGACGAGCAGTACTTC. Translated: CATSRSHPGTSGDEQYF. The chain carries TRBV15 and TRBJ2-7; 10 bases match TRBD2. V lost 2 bases to trimming and J lost 5 bases; unmatched junction nucleotides: 12. Germline V lookup: CDR1 LNHNV, CDR2 YYDKDF (reference sequence). The CDR3 totals 17 residues. Full variable domain (outside the CDR3, taken from reference TRBV15 and TRBJ2-7): DAMVIQNPRYQVTQFGKPVTLSCSQTLNHNVMYWYQQKSSQAPKLLFHYYDKDFNNEADTPDNFQSRRPNTSFCFLDIRSPGLGDTAMYLCATSRSHPGTSGDEQYFGPGTRLTVT.

The chain has TRBV24-1 and TRBJ2-3; D possibly corresponds to TRBD1 (6 bases). The CDR3 runs to 18 residues. V dropped 3 bases and J dropped 0 bases, with 18 bases sitting between them. CDR1 is KGHDR and CDR2 is SFDVKD in the germline V gene. The CDR3 loop is CATSDPKTGQTSTDTQYF. The DNA for the CDR3 is TGTGCCACCAGTGATCCAAAGACAGGCCAAACTAGCACAGATACGCAGTATTTT.